This T cell receptor beta chain is from a study of T-cell reconstitution after alpha-beta-depleted transplantation in children (dated by TCRdb to between 2015 and 2016). Background for the entire study: Using TCR repertoire profiling, the study followed T-cell immune reconstitution in a quantitative way in children after TCRalphabeta/CD19-depleted allogeneic hematopoietic cell transplantation.

This clonotype was detected ten times or more. What antigen it recognizes has not been identified. Base qualities are not at hand, and no much larger clone is one base apart. V is cut by 4 bases and J by 4 bases, and the space between the germline ends is 16 bases. Inclusive of the bounding cysteine and phenylalanine, the CDR3 is 15 residues long. CDR3 DNA only is kept here, 45 bases in frame from base 1. Sequences SQVTM (CDR1) and ANQGSEA (CDR2) are obtained from the germline V gene. Library preparation employed PCR. Sequencer: Illumina HiSeq 2500. To normalize quantification of the TCRbeta repertoire, the TCR libraries were built with molecular barcoding that relied on unique molecular identifiers. The raw public reads went through TCRdb reprocessing: fastp at Q25, MiXCR clone calling, in-frame beta chains kept. Rows matching on CDR3 protein sequence are summarized as one entry with the most common DNA and genes. The sample yields 250,000 to 300,000 distinct CDR3 sequences; 9.9% were counted once. 10% of the sample lies in the top ten.

The clonotype originates from a human donor who donated a stem cell graft to a child with SCID. The sample here was PBMCs from the stem cell graft donor, taken from the stem cell graft. The rearrangement combines TRBV29-1 with TRBJ2-2; no D gene is confidently identified. CDR3 sequence: CSVVPAVPTTGELFF. At the DNA level, the sequence is TGCAGCGTTGTCCCAGCCGTGCCAACCACCGGGGAGCTGTTTTTT.